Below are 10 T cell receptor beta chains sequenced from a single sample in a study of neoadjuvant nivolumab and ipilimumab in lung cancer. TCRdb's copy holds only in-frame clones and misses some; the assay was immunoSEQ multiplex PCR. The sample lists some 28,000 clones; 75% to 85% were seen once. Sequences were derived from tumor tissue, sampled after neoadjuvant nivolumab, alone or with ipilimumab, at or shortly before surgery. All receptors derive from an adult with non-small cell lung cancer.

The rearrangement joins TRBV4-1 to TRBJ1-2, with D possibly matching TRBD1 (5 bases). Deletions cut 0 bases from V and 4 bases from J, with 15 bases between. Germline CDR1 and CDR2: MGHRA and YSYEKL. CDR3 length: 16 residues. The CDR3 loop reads CASSQDPGQGVYGYTF. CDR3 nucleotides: TGCGCCAGCAGCCAAGATCCCGGGCAGGGAGTCTATGGCTACACCTTC.

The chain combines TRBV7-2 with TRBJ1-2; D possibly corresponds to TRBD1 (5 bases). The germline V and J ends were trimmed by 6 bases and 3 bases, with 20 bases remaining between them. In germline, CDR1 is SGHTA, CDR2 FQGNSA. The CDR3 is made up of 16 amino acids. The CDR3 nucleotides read TGTGCCAGCAGGAAGCCCGCCGGGACCCGGGACTATGGCTACACCTTC. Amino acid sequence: CASRKPAGTRDYGYTF.

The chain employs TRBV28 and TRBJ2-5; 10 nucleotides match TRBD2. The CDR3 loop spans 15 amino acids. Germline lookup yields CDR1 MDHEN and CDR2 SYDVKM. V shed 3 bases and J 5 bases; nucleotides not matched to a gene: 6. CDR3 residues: CASSFPAGGPETQYF. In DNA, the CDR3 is TGTGCCAGCAGTTTTCCAGCGGGAGGGCCTGAGACCCAGTACTTC.

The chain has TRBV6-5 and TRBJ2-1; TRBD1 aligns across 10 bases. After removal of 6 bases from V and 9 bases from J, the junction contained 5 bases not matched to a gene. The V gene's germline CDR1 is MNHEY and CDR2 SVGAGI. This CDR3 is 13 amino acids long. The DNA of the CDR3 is TGTGCCAGCAGCCGAGGACAGGGGGGTGAGCAGTTCTTC. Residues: CASSRGQGGEQFF.

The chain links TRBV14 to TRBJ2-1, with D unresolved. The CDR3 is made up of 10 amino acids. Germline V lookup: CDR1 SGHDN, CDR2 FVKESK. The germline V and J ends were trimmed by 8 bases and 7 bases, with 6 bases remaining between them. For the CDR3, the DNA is TGTGCCAGCGGTAATAATGAGCAGTTCTTC. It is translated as CASGNNEQFF.

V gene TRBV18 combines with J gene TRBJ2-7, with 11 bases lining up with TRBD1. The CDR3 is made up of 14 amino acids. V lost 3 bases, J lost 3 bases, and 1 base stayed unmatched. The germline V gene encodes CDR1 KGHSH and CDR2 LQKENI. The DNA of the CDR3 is TGTGCCAGCTCACCGGACAGGGGGCTCTACGAGCAGTACTTC. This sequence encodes CASSPDRGLYEQYF. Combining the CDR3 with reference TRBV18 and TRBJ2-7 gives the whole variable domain NAGVMQNPRHLVRRRGQEARLRCSPMKGHSHVYWYRQLPEEGLKFMVYLQKENIIDESGMPKERFSAEFPKEGPSILRIQQVVRGDSAAYFCASSPDRGLYEQYFGPGTRLTVT.

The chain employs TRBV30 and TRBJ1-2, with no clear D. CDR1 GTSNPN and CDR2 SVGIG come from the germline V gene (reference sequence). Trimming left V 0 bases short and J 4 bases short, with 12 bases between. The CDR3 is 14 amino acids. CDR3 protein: CAWSVLTDFYGYTF. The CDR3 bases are TGTGCCTGGAGTGTTTTAACTGACTTCTATGGCTACACCTTC. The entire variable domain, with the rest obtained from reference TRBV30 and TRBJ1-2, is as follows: SQTIHQWPATLVQPVGSPLSLECTVEGTSNPNLYWYRQAAGRGLQLLFYSVGIGQISSEVPQNLSASRPQDRQFILSSKKLLLSDSGFYLCAWSVLTDFYGYTFGSGTRLTVV.

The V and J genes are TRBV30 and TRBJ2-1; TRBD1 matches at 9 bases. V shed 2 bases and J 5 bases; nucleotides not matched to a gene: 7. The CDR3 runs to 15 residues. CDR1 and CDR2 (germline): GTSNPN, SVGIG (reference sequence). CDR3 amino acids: CAWSLRDRVNNEQFF. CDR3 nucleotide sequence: TGTGCCTGGAGTCTCCGGGACAGGGTTAACAATGAGCAGTTCTTC.

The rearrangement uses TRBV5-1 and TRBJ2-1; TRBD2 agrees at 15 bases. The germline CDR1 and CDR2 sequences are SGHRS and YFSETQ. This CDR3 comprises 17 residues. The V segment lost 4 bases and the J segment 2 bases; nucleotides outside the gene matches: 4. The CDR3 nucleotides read TGCGCCAGCAGCCCGTGGACTAGCGGGAGGGCCTACAATGAGCAGTTCTTC. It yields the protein CASSPWTSGRAYNEQFF.

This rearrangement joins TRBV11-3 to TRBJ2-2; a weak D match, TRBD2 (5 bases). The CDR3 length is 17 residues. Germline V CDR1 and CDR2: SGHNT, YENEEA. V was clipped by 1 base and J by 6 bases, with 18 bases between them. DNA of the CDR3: TGTGCCAGCAGCTTAGTATGGCCCCGGGGAAGCGCCGGGGAGCTGTTTTTT. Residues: CASSLVWPRGSAGELFF.